Presented here are 31 T cell receptor beta chains from one specimen sequenced in a study of OX40 agonist ivuxolimab in advanced cancers. Sequencing used immunoSEQ multiplex PCR; TCRdb keeps in-frame clones, though not all of them. The repertoire includes roughly 140,000 clones, under 95% of them detected once, and approximately 0.3% sits in the top ten. The sample consisted of CD4+ or CD8+ T cells sorted from blood, taken in a trial of the OX40 agonist ivuxolimab. These receptors came from an adult with an advanced solid tumor such as melanoma, head and neck, liver or kidney cancer.

J is TRBJ1-3 and V is TRBV10-3; TRBD1 matches at 9 bases. V was clipped by 6 bases and J by 4 bases; unmatched bases: 1. This CDR3 region has 13 residues. Germline loops: CDR1 ENHRY, CDR2 SYGVKD. In DNA, the CDR3 is TGTGCCATCAGCGGGACAGGGGGAAACACCATATATTTT. Translating gives CAISGTGGNTIYF.

In this sample, this clone turned up once. At the DNA level, this CDR3 is encoded by other sequences in the same sample as well. The chain uses TRBV7-9 and TRBJ2-5; D is unresolved. The CDR3 runs 13 residues. Germline loops: CDR1 SEHNR, CDR2 FQNEAQ (reference sequence). The germline V and J ends were trimmed by 1 base and 3 bases, with 6 bases remaining between them. DNA of the CDR3: TGTGCCAGCAGCTTAGGTACTGAAGAGACCCAGTACTTC. Its translation is CASSLGTEETQYF.

In this sample, this clone turned up once. The chain uses TRBV18 and TRBJ1-3; a possible D gene is TRBD1 (6 bases). Germline CDR1 KGHSH, CDR2 LQKENI. The CDR3 contains 15 residues. V lost 2 bases and J lost 2, with 10 bases in between. The CDR3 loop is CASSPGGLAGNTIYF. As DNA, the CDR3 is TGTGCCAGCTCACCAGGGGGCCTAGCTGGAAACACCATATATTTT.

The chain is built from TRBV2 and TRBJ2-2, with 9 positions matching TRBD2. CDR3 length equals 15 residues. Germline values: CDR1 SNHLY, CDR2 FYNNEI. J lost 5 bases, V lost 7 bases, and 8 bases had no gene match. The CDR3 is CASIRGTSSTGELFF. The DNA for the CDR3 is TGTGCCAGCATTCGCGGGACTAGCTCGACCGGGGAGCTGTTTTTT.

The rearrangement joins TRBV5-8 to TRBJ2-5; 13 bases fit TRBD2. V dropped 4 bases and J dropped 4; count of bases not matched to a gene: 10. The germline gives CDR1 SGHTS, CDR2 YDEGEE. The CDR3 contains 17 residues. Written as DNA, the CDR3 is TGTGCCAGCAGCCGGACTAGCGGGAGCGCCCCCAGAGAGACCCAGTACTTC. Its translation is CASSRTSGSAPRETQYF.

The chain combines TRBV10-3 with TRBJ2-5; D may correspond to TRBD1 or TRBD2 (5 bases each). Per the germline V gene, CDR1 is ENHRY and CDR2 is SYGVKD. The CDR3 runs 12 residues. The V and J ends lost 7 bases and 2 bases respectively, with 8 bases between them. The CDR3 spells CAIKGRQETQYF. Written as DNA, the CDR3 is TGTGCCATCAAGGGGAGACAAGAGACCCAGTACTTC.

CDR3: CASSGVATEAFF. The CDR3 DNA is TGTGCCAGCTCAGGGGTGGCCACTGAAGCTTTCTTT. The rearrangement links TRBV18 to TRBJ1-1; no clear D. Germline V gives CDR1 KGHSH, CDR2 LQKENI. Trimming took 5 bases from V and 4 from J, leaving 8 bases between them. The CDR3 has 12 residues.

V usage is TRBV19 and J usage is TRBJ2-5; no firm D call. The CDR3 contains 15 residues. Germline V gene data show CDR1 as LNHDA and CDR2 as SQIVND (reference sequence). V was trimmed by 2 bases and J by 3 bases, leaving 13 bases between them. CDR3 amino acids: CASSIYFGSEETQYF. The CDR3 DNA sequence: TGTGCCAGTAGTATATACTTCGGATCGGAAGAGACCCAGTACTTC.

The rearrangement uses TRBV15 and TRBJ1-4; perhaps TRBD1 as D (5 bases). Germline loops: CDR1 LNHNV, CDR2 YYDKDF (reference sequence). CDR3 length equals 14 residues. Trimming took 4 bases from V and 0 from J, leaving 6 bases between them. This chain's CDR3 is CATSTTATNEKLFF. CDR3 nucleotide sequence: TGTGCCACCAGCACGACAGCAACTAATGAAAAACTGTTTTTT.

The chain uses TRBV4-2 and TRBJ1-1; D is possibly TRBD1 (5 bases). V dropped 1 base and J dropped 5 bases, with 11 bases sitting between them. This CDR3 has 14 amino acids. Looked up from germline, CDR1 is LGHNA and CDR2 is YNFKEQ. The CDR3 coding sequence is TGTGCCAGCAGCCAAGGAGGACAAGGGACTGAAGCTTTCTTT. It yields the protein CASSQGGQGTEAFF.

The chain couples TRBV5-1 to TRBJ2-3; D is ambiguous. V was clipped by 3 bases and J by 0 bases, with 11 bases between them. Germline loops: CDR1 SGHRS, CDR2 YFSETQ. The CDR3 consists of 15 residues. DNA of the CDR3: TGCGCCAGCAGCTGGGCCCGCCCCAGCACAGATACGCAGTATTTT. Its protein product is CASSWARPSTDTQYF.

This chain uses TRBV11-3 with TRBJ2-3, with D possibly TRBD2 on 5 matching bases. V lost 2 bases, J lost 0 bases, and 9 bases lay in between. This CDR3 has 15 residues. Germline V gene lookup returns CDR1 SGHNT and CDR2 YENEEA. CDR3 coding DNA: TGTGCCAGCAGCTTACGGCGGGCTAGCACAGATACGCAGTATTTT. Its translation: CASSLRRASTDTQYF.

The genes are TRBV6-6 and TRBJ2-7, with 8 bases that match TRBD1. With V trimmed by 4 bases and J by 2 bases, 10 bases remained unmatched. Per the germline V gene, CDR1 is MNHNY and CDR2 is SVGAGI (reference sequence). The CDR3 loop spans 16 amino acids. CDR3 sequence (DNA): TGTGCCAGCAGTTCTCCCCGGGACAGGACCACCTACGAGCAGTACTTC. It translates to CASSSPRDRTTYEQYF.

J is TRBJ1-4 and V is TRBV7-9; the D is unclear. Trimming pared 4 bases from V and 5 bases from J, leaving 11 bases between. The CDR3 consists of 14 residues. Germline V gives CDR1 SEHNR, CDR2 FQNEAQ (reference sequence). The CDR3 loop is CASSYRSANEKLFF. DNA of the CDR3: TGTGCCAGCAGCTACCGCAGCGCGAATGAAAAACTGTTTTTT.

Note on this clone: This CDR3 is also generated by other DNA sequences in the sample. The chain has TRBV11-2 and TRBJ2-1; a possible D gene is TRBD1 (6 bases). Germline values: CDR1 SGHAT, CDR2 FQNNGV. The CDR3 length is 15 residues. The ends were cut back, 1 base at V and 4 bases at J, with 11 bases in the middle. The CDR3 reads CASSLGRGPYNEQFF. In DNA form, the CDR3 reads TGTGCCAGCAGCTTAGGCAGGGGCCCTTACAATGAGCAGTTCTTC.

This sequence joins TRBV10-2 and TRBJ2-7; 9 bases are shared with TRBD2. The CDR3 spans 13 residues. V dropped 8 bases and J dropped 4; count of bases not matched to a gene: 6. The germline V gene encodes CDR1 WSHSY and CDR2 SAAADI. CDR3 region: CASQLAGQYEQYF. CDR3 nucleotide sequence: TGCGCCAGCCAGCTAGCGGGACAATACGAGCAGTACTTC.

The CDR3 loop reads CASSPYTLNTGELFF. CDR3 coding DNA: TGTGCCAGCAGTCCGTATACCCTGAACACCGGGGAGCTGTTTTTT. The rearrangement joins TRBV6-1 to TRBJ2-2, with D uncertain. V dropped 5 bases and J dropped 1 base, with 11 bases sitting between them. The CDR3 contains 15 residues. CDR1 is MNHNS, CDR2 SASEGT, per germline.

The chain is built from TRBV6-1 and TRBJ2-7; no clear D gene. Germline V lookup: CDR1 MNHNS, CDR2 SASEGT. Deletions cut 1 base from V and 4 bases from J, with 5 bases between. The CDR3 is 12 residues long. DNA for the CDR3: TGTGCCAGCAGTGAAGTTCGTTACGAGCAGTACTTC. Its translation is CASSEVRYEQYF.

The sample holds one count of this clone. This chain joins TRBV4-3 and TRBJ1-1; D may be TRBD1 (5 bases). CDR3 length: 17 amino acids. Between the trimmed V and J ends, which lost 0 bases and 1 base, there was a span of 15 bases. Germline loops: CDR1 LGHNA, CDR2 YSLEER. CDR3: CASSQDPPGRWNTEAFF. The CDR3 nucleotides are TGCGCCAGCAGCCAAGACCCTCCGGGACGGTGGAACACTGAAGCTTTCTTT.

The chain recombines TRBV7-9 with TRBJ2-1; tentatively, D is TRBD2 (6 bases). The V gene's germline CDR1 is SEHNR and CDR2 FQNEAQ (reference sequence). CDR3 size: 15 residues. V gave up 5 bases and J gave up 1 base, with 12 bases separating them. For the CDR3, the DNA is TGTGCCAGCAGCGGGAAGGAGGGTTCCTACAATGAGCAGTTCTTC. This gives the protein CASSGKEGSYNEQFF.

The V call is TRBV5-1, the J call TRBJ1-4; 8 bases are a match to TRBD1. After removal of 4 bases from V and 3 bases from J, the junction contained 5 bases not matched to a gene. The CDR3 has 15 residues. Germline V gene sequence: CDR1 SGHRS, CDR2 YFSETQ. CDR3 DNA sequence: TGCGCCAGCAGCACGGGACAGGTATCTAATGAAAAACTGTTTTTT. This translates into CASSTGQVSNEKLFF.

The chain carries TRBV7-2 and TRBJ1-3, with D perhaps matching TRBD1 (6 bases). CDR1 and CDR2 (germline): SGHTA, FQGNSA. Trimming removed 5 bases at V and 2 bases at J, with 25 bases between. The CDR3 is made up of 19 amino acids. The CDR3 reads CASSGGPGLPEKAGNTIYF. CDR3 nucleotide sequence: TGTGCCAGCAGCGGGGGGCCGGGCCTCCCCGAGAAGGCTGGAAACACCATATATTTT.

The chain recombines TRBV6-6 with TRBJ2-3, with D possibly being TRBD1 (5 bases). The CDR3 contains 15 residues. V lost 5 bases, J lost 1 base, and 13 bases lay in between. The germline CDR1 and CDR2 sequences are MNHNY and SVGAGI (reference sequence). CDR3 sequence reads: CASSGHRKRTDTQYF. CDR3 bases: TGTGCCAGCAGTGGTCACAGGAAACGCACAGATACGCAGTATTTT.

With respect to this clone: This sample also contains other DNA sequences that code for the same CDR3. The V gene is TRBV7-2, the J gene TRBJ2-7, with 8 bases that match TRBD1. CDR1 SGHTA and CDR2 FQGNSA come from the germline V gene. Trimming took 0 bases from V and 4 from J; bases not matched to a gene: 5. The CDR3 is made up of 15 amino acids. The chain's CDR3 is CASSLASGGSYEQYF. The CDR3 nucleotides are TGTGCCAGCAGCTTAGCGTCAGGGGGCTCTTACGAGCAGTACTTC. Complete variable domain (other parts from reference TRBV7-2 and TRBJ2-7): GAGVSQSPSNKVTEKGKDVELRCDPISGHTALYWYRQSLGQGLEFLIYFQGNSAPDKSGLPSDRFSAERTGGSVSTLTIQRTQQEDSAVYLCASSLASGGSYEQYFGPGTRLTVT.

The rearrangement uses TRBV25-1 and TRBJ1-2, with TRBD1 matching 7 bases. In germline, CDR1 is MGHDK, CDR2 SYGVNS. V trimming: 2 bases; J trimming: 8 bases; junction bases outside the gene matches: 14. This CDR3 is built from 16 residues. The CDR3 loop is CASSEPLTGQLIGYTF. The CDR3 region has the DNA TGTGCCAGCAGTGAACCATTAACGGGACAGTTAATCGGCTACACCTTC.

This chain links TRBV9 with TRBJ2-3; 9 bases match TRBD2. The length of the CDR3 is 14 residues. Germline V gene lookup returns CDR1 SGDLS and CDR2 YYNGEE. Trimming cost V 7 bases and J 0 bases; bases outside gene matches: 3. The CDR3 bases are TGTGCCAGCGGAACTAGCGGGAGCACAGATACGCAGTATTTT. Protein product: CASGTSGSTDTQYF.

The V and J genes are TRBV18 and TRBJ1-4; a weak D match, TRBD1 (5 bases). Germline assignment: CDR1 KGHSH and CDR2 LQKENI. The ends were cut back, 3 bases at V and 4 bases at J, with 9 bases in the middle. CDR3 length: 14 amino acids. CDR3 loop: CASSPRDHNEKLFF. DNA for the CDR3: TGTGCCAGCTCACCCCGGGACCATAATGAAAAACTGTTTTTT.

The gene calls are TRBV28 and TRBJ2-7; D remains ambiguous. The germline V and J ends were trimmed by 3 bases and 4 bases, with 19 bases remaining between them. The CDR3 runs 16 residues. The germline gives CDR1 MDHEN, CDR2 SYDVKM. CDR3 region: CASSFPTRAGWYEQYF. In DNA, the CDR3 is TGTGCCAGCAGTTTCCCCACAAGGGCCGGATGGTACGAGCAGTACTTC. Full variable domain (rest looked up from reference TRBV28 and TRBJ2-7): DVKVTQSSRYLVKRTGEKVFLECVQDMDHENMFWYRQDPGLGLRLIYFSYDVKMKEKGDIPEGYSVSREKKERFSLILESASTNQTSMYLCASSFPTRAGWYEQYFGPGTRLTVT.

The count of this clone is one. CDR3 DNA: TGCAGTATGGACAGGCTTGCCACCATATATTTT. This translates into CSMDRLATIYF. The chain has TRBV20-1 and TRBJ1-3; TRBD1 matches 7 bases. CDR1 and CDR2 (germline): DFQATT, SNEGSKA (reference sequence). The CDR3 sequence is 11 residues long. Trimming at V came to 8 bases and at J to 9 bases, leaving 7 bases not matched to a gene.

Written as DNA, the CDR3 is TGTGCCAGCAGACAGGGAGGGACCGTACAGCCCCAGCATTTT. It encodes CASRQGGTVQPQHF. This chain connects TRBV6-5 to TRBJ1-5, with a tentative D call TRBD1 (6 bases). The germline V gene has CDR1 MNHEY and CDR2 SVGAGI. The CDR3 is 14 residues long. With 6 bases removed from V and 7 bases from J, the gap between germline ends came to 16 bases.

This rearrangement joins TRBV7-2 to TRBJ2-3, with D possibly TRBD1 on 6 matching bases. CDR1 is SGHTA, CDR2 FQGNSA, per germline. The CDR3 is 15 amino acids. V was shortened by 5 bases and J by 2 bases, with 14 bases between the two germline ends. The CDR3: CASSHWGQTTDTQYF. DNA for the CDR3: TGTGCCAGCAGCCACTGGGGGCAGACCACAGATACGCAGTATTTT.